The 30 T cell receptor beta chains below come from one sample, sequenced in a study of blood T cell repertoires in COVID-19. TCRdb's copy holds only in-frame clones and misses some; the assay was immunoSEQ multiplex PCR. The profile shows tens of thousands of clones, roughly 88% of them singletons. The sample taken for sequencing was peripheral blood. The origin of the receptors is a woman aged 80 or over with acute or convalescent COVID-19.

The chain recombines TRBV4-1 with TRBJ2-5, with 9 bases matching TRBD2. The CDR3 contains 13 residues. V lost 4 bases, J lost 10 bases, and 7 bases stayed unmatched. Germline V gene lookup returns CDR1 MGHRA and CDR2 YSYEKL. The CDR3, as DNA: TGCGCCAGCAGCCCCCTGGGACTAGCTAGCCAGTACTTC. Translation: CASSPLGLASQYF.

The chain uses TRBV5-1 and TRBJ1-1; 8 bases match TRBD1. V was clipped by 4 bases and J by 6 bases; unmatched bases: 5. Germline V gene sequence: CDR1 SGHRS, CDR2 YFSETQ. The CDR3 length is 13 residues. The CDR3 nucleotides are TGCGCCAGCAGCGCCAGGGGGCTTGCTGAAGCTTTCTTT. It specifies CASSARGLAEAFF.

This chain uses TRBV29-1 with TRBJ2-7; D might be TRBD2 (5 bases). Germline assignment: CDR1 SQVTM and CDR2 ANQGSEA. Trimming shortened V by 4 bases and J by 4 bases, and 11 bases separated the two germline ends. CDR3 length: 12 amino acids. CDR3 sequence reads: CSVGGSVYEQYF. The CDR3 DNA reads as TGCAGCGTTGGAGGGTCGGTTTACGAGCAGTACTTC.

V gene TRBV9 combines with J gene TRBJ2-5; TRBD2 matches 13 bases. The CDR3 contains 15 residues. From germline, CDR1 is SGDLS and CDR2 YYNGEE. Unmatched junction bases numbered 4, after V lost 4 bases and J lost 4 bases. CDR3 loop: CASSPRTSGRETQYF. Here the CDR3 DNA reads TGTGCCAGCAGCCCTCGGACTAGCGGGAGAGAGACCCAGTACTTC.

This clone has a single count. The V and J genes are TRBV5-1 and TRBJ1-3; D uncertain. V lost 6 bases and J lost 0, with 10 bases in between. Germline CDR1 SGHRS, CDR2 YFSETQ. CDR3 size: 14 residues. The CDR3 bases are TGCGCCAGCAAGGAGGGATCCTCTGGAAACACCATATATTTT. The encoded protein is CASKEGSSGNTIYF.

This chain's CDR3 is CASSLWTGGNEQYF. CDR3 sequence (DNA): TGTGCCAGCAGCTTATGGACAGGGGGCAACGAGCAGTACTTC. This chain connects TRBV13 to TRBJ2-7; 11 bases are shared with TRBD1. The CDR3 runs 14 residues. Unmatched junction bases numbered 2, after V lost 2 bases and J lost 5 bases. Germline CDR1 PRHDT, CDR2 FYEKMQ (reference sequence).

This rearrangement joins TRBV7-2 to TRBJ2-2; tentatively, D is TRBD1 (7 bases). The ends were cut back, 5 bases at V and 4 bases at J, with 17 bases in the middle. The CDR3 has 16 residues. Germline V lookup: CDR1 SGHTA, CDR2 FQGNSA. The CDR3 DNA reads TGTGCCAGCAGCATCAGGGGGGCCCGCGGCACCGGGGAGCTGTTTTTT. Its protein is CASSIRGARGTGELFF.

The chain joins TRBV12-5 to TRBJ2-1, with 10 bases aligning to TRBD2. The CDR3 is made up of 17 amino acids. The germline V gene has CDR1 LGHNT and CDR2 FRNRAP. Unmatched junction bases numbered 12, after V lost 4 bases and J lost 6 bases. The CDR3 loop reads CASGSSSGRGTINEQFF. The CDR3 nucleotides are TGTGCTAGTGGTTCGTCTAGCGGGAGAGGTACGATCAATGAGCAGTTCTTC.

This chain connects TRBV4-1 to TRBJ1-6; 9 bases align to TRBD1. The CDR3 spans 17 residues. The germline V gene has CDR1 MGHRA and CDR2 YSYEKL. Trimming removed 2 bases from V and 7 bases from J; junction bases left unmatched: 9. Written as DNA, the CDR3 is TGCGCCAGCAGCCAATTGAGCGGGACAGGGCGAAATTCACCCCTCCACTTT. Translating gives CASSQLSGTGRNSPLHF.

The J gene is TRBJ2-7, the V gene TRBV4-3; possibly TRBD1 for D (6 bases). The CDR3 runs 14 residues. CDR1 and CDR2 (germline): LGHNA, YSLEER. The V end lost 1 base, the J end lost 3 bases, and 10 bases lay between the germline ends. The CDR3 spells CASSQGTGNYEQYF. The CDR3 bases are TGCGCCAGCAGCCAAGGCACAGGGAACTACGAGCAGTACTTC.

This clone was counted between two and nine times. The V and J genes are TRBV3-1 (or the pseudogene TRBV3-2) and TRBJ2-1, with TRBD2 matching over 14 bases. V lost 6 bases to trimming and J lost 7 bases; unmatched junction nucleotides: 8. The CDR3 covers 16 residues. Germline V gene sequence: CDR1 LGHDT, CDR2 YNNKEL (reference sequence). DNA for the CDR3: TGTGCCAGCAGAAGGACTAGCGGGGGGTTTGGAAATGAGCAGTTCTTC. Its protein is CASRRTSGGFGNEQFF.

The chain employs TRBV15 and TRBJ2-5, with TRBD2 matching 12 bases. This CDR3 has 17 amino acids. V lost 1 base to trimming and J lost 5 bases; unmatched junction nucleotides: 8. The germline gives CDR1 LNHNV, CDR2 YYDKDF (reference sequence). The chain's CDR3 is CATSRGASGGAKETQYF. CDR3 bases: TGTGCCACCAGCAGAGGGGCTAGCGGGGGGGCCAAGGAGACCCAGTACTTC.

This clone was counted once. V gene TRBV5-1 combines with J gene TRBJ1-2; the match to TRBD1 covers 9 bases. The CDR3 spans 17 residues. Germline CDR1 and CDR2: SGHRS and YFSETQ. The V gene end was trimmed by 5 bases and the J gene end by 0 bases; junction bases not matched to a gene: 11. CDR3 coding DNA: TGCGCCAGCAGTCGCGCCGTCAGACAGGGGGCTAACTATGGCTACACCTTC. This encodes CASSRAVRQGANYGYTF.

The J gene is TRBJ1-2, the V gene TRBV2; no clear D gene. This CDR3 has 15 residues. CDR1 and CDR2 (germline): SNHLY, FYNNEI. V was trimmed by 5 bases and J by 1 base, leaving 14 bases between them. In nucleotides, the CDR3 is TGTGCCAGCAGTCCCCTGTCCGGGATTAACTATGGCTACACCTTC. It specifies CASSPLSGINYGYTF.

This sequence joins TRBV7-2 and TRBJ2-2, with D possibly matching TRBD2 (7 bases). The V and J ends lost 4 bases and 6 bases respectively, with 18 bases between them. Germline values: CDR1 SGHTA, CDR2 FQGNSA. CDR3 length equals 16 residues. As DNA, the CDR3 is TGTGCCAGCAGCTCGAGGAGGGGGGGCGCTCCCGGGGAGCTGTTTTTT. Translation gives CASSSRRGGAPGELFF. The entire variable domain, with the rest obtained from reference TRBV7-2 and TRBJ2-2, is as follows: GAGVSQSPSNKVTEKGKDVELRCDPISGHTALYWYRQSLGQGLEFLIYFQGNSAPDKSGLPSDRFSAERTGGSVSTLTIQRTQQEDSAVYLCASSSRRGGAPGELFFGEGSRLTVL.

V and J are TRBV5-5 and TRBJ2-1; no reliable D call. Germline V CDR1 and CDR2: SGHKS, YYEKEE (reference sequence). The V and J ends lost 1 base and 5 bases respectively, with 10 bases between them. The CDR3 has 14 residues. DNA of the CDR3: TGTGCCAGCAGCTTGAATCCACTCGACAATGAGCAGTTCTTC. It specifies CASSLNPLDNEQFF.

The rearrangement links TRBV5-8 to TRBJ1-2; TRBD1 agrees at 9 bases. The CDR3 length is 14 residues. From germline, CDR1 is SGHTS and CDR2 YDEGEE. Germline trimming cut 3 bases from V and 4 bases from J; bases unmatched to any gene: 4. DNA for the CDR3: TGTGCCAGCAGCTGGGACAGGGAATTCTATGGCTACACCTTC. Protein product: CASSWDREFYGYTF.

The J gene is TRBJ2-4, the V gene TRBV5-1; D is possibly TRBD2 (6 bases). Per germline, CDR1 SGHRS and CDR2 YFSETQ. Trimming removed 0 bases from V and 9 bases from J, with 10 bases in between. The CDR3 is made up of 13 amino acids. DNA for the CDR3: TGCGCCAGCAGCTTGGGGGCGGGGTTCATTCAGTACTTC. It codes for CASSLGAGFIQYF.

The gene calls are TRBV19 and TRBJ1-5, with 11 bases identical to TRBD1. The CDR3 totals 16 residues. Germline V gene sequence: CDR1 LNHDA, CDR2 SQIVND (reference sequence). V trimming: 5 bases; J trimming: 7 bases; junction bases outside the gene matches: 10. The DNA of the CDR3 is TGTGCCAGTAGTTCGACCTCGGACAGGGGGCGGCAGCCCCAGCATTTT. Protein sequence: CASSSTSDRGRQPQHF.

V usage is TRBV19 and J usage is TRBJ2-5; D might be TRBD1 (5 bases). This CDR3 comprises 16 residues. The V gene's germline CDR1 is LNHDA and CDR2 SQIVND (reference sequence). The V and J ends lost 1 base and 4 bases respectively, with 16 bases between them. In DNA form, the CDR3 reads TGTGCCAGTAGTATAGCGAAGGGGAATTCGGGAGAGACCCAGTACTTC. Its protein is CASSIAKGNSGETQYF.

V usage is TRBV19 and J usage is TRBJ1-5; 7 nucleotides line up with TRBD1. V was pared by 5 bases and J by 0 bases, with 10 bases of the junction left unmatched. This CDR3 is built from 17 residues. Germline loops: CDR1 LNHDA, CDR2 SQIVND (reference sequence). The CDR3 DNA reads TGTGCCAGTAGTGCCCGGGGACAGAGCGATAGCAATCAGCCCCAGCATTTT. Its translation: CASSARGQSDSNQPQHF.

The chain recombines TRBV3-1 (or the pseudogene TRBV3-2) with TRBJ2-3; 7 bases are shared with TRBD1. The CDR3 extends over 17 amino acids. Germline V gene sequence: CDR1 LGHDT, CDR2 YNNKEL (reference sequence). J lost 8 bases, V lost 0 bases, and 14 bases had no gene match. The CDR3 protein is CASSQDGGRGTQGTQYF. In nucleotides, the CDR3 is TGTGCCAGCAGCCAAGATGGGGGCAGGGGGACGCAAGGTACGCAGTATTTT.

The V call is TRBV3-1 (or the pseudogene TRBV3-2), the J call TRBJ1-2; D is uncertain. The V gene's germline CDR1 is LGHDT and CDR2 YNNKEL (reference sequence). Between the trimmed V and J ends, which lost 3 bases and 0 bases, there was a span of 8 bases. The CDR3 has 14 amino acids. The DNA of the CDR3 is TGTGCCAGCAGCCAGGGTCAGGCTAACTATGGCTACACCTTC. It codes for CASSQGQANYGYTF.

CDR3 residues: CASSPLDRYHGYTF. The CDR3 nucleotides read TGTGCCAGTAGTCCCTTGGACAGATACCATGGCTACACCTTC. The rearrangement links TRBV19 to TRBJ1-2; weak D call: TRBD1 (6 bases). The CDR3 loop spans 14 amino acids. The V gene lost 5 bases and the J gene lost 6 bases, with 16 bases spanning the gap. Germline assignment: CDR1 LNHDA and CDR2 SQIVND (reference sequence).

The genes are TRBV3-1 (or the pseudogene TRBV3-2) and TRBJ2-2; TRBD2 matches at 15 bases. With 4 bases clipped from V and 8 bases from J, the junction kept 8 bases outside the gene matches. The CDR3 has 17 amino acids. Germline loops: CDR1 LGHDT, CDR2 YNNKEL (reference sequence). Here the CDR3 reads CASSPGLAGGGVGELFF. The CDR3, as DNA: TGTGCCAGCAGCCCGGGACTAGCGGGAGGAGGAGTAGGGGAGCTGTTTTTT.

The rearrangement uses TRBV3-1 (or the pseudogene TRBV3-2) and TRBJ1-4; the D gene is possibly TRBD1 (5 bases). The CDR3 has 14 amino acids. Germline CDR1 reads LGHDT; CDR2 reads YNNKEL (reference sequence). V lost 3 bases, J lost 6 bases, and 11 bases lay in between. This chain's CDR3 is CASSHRGRDEKLFF. Here the CDR3 DNA reads TGTGCCAGCAGCCACCGAGGCAGGGATGAAAAACTGTTTTTT.

The chain employs TRBV7-8 and TRBJ1-6; tentative D call: TRBD1 (6 bases). This CDR3 is 15 amino acids long. Germline V gene data show CDR1 as SGHVS and CDR2 as FQNEAQ. The V gene lost 5 bases and the J gene lost 7 bases, with 15 bases spanning the gap. CDR3 loop: CASSRDDRSNSPLHF. CDR3 DNA sequence: TGTGCCAGCAGCCGAGACGACAGGTCGAATTCACCCCTCCACTTT.

CDR3 DNA sequence: TGCGCCAGCAGCCGCGACGGACAGGGGGCGTCCGGGGAGCTGTTTTTT. Translation gives CASSRDGQGASGELFF. The chain uses TRBV5-1 and TRBJ2-2; the match to TRBD1 covers 11 bases. The germline CDR1 and CDR2 sequences are SGHRS and YFSETQ. J gave up 6 bases and V 4 bases, and 8 bases lay outside the gene matches. The CDR3 is 16 amino acids.

The chain employs TRBV7-2 and TRBJ1-4, with D perhaps matching TRBD1 (6 bases). V shed 5 bases and J shed 4 bases, with 14 bases lying between them. The germline CDR1 and CDR2 sequences are SGHTA and FQGNSA. CDR3 length equals 15 residues. The chain's CDR3 is CASSPQDSLNEKLFF. CDR3 coding DNA: TGTGCCAGCAGCCCCCAGGACAGCCTTAATGAAAAACTGTTTTTT.

This clone has a single count. V usage is TRBV27 and J usage is TRBJ1-5, with 10 positions matching TRBD1. Germline loops: CDR1 MNHEY, CDR2 SMNVEV (reference sequence). This CDR3 is built from 15 residues. The trim removed 4 bases at V and 7 bases at J, leaving 7 bases unmatched. The CDR3 protein is CASSSTGGAGQPQHF. The DNA of the CDR3 is TGTGCCAGCAGTTCGACAGGGGGCGCGGGGCAGCCCCAGCATTTT.